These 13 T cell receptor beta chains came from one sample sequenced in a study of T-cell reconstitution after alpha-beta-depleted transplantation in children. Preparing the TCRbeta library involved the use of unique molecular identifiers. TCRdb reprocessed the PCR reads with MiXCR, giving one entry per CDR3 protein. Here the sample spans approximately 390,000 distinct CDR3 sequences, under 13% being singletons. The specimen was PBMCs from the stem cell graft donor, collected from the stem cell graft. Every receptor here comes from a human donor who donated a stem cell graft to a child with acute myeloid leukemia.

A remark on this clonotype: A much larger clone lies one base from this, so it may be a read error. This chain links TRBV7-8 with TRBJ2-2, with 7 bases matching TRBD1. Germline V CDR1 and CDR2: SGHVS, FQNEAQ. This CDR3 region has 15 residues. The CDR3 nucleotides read TGTACCAGCAGCTCTGGGGACAGGAACACCGGGGAGCTGTTTTTT. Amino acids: CTSSSGDRNTGELFF.

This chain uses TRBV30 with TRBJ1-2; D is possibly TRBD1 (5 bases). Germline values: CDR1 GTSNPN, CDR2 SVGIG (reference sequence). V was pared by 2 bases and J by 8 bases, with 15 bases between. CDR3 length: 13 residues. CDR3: CAWSFQEGTGYTF. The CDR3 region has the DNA TGTGCCTGGAGTTTCCAGGAGGGGACCGGCTACACCTTC.

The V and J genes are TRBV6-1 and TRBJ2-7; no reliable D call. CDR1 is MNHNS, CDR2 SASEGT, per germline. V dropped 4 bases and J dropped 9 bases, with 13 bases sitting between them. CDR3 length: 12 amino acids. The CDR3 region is CASSASLGRQYF. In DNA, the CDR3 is TGTGCCAGCAGTGCCTCCCTCGGGCGGCAGTACTTC.

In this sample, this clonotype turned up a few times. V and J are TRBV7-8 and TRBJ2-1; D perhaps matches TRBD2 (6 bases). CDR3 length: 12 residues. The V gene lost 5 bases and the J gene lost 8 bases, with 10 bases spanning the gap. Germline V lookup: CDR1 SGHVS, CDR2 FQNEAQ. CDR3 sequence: CASSPTGDEQFF. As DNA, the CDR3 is TGTGCCAGCAGCCCTACGGGGGATGAGCAGTTCTTC.

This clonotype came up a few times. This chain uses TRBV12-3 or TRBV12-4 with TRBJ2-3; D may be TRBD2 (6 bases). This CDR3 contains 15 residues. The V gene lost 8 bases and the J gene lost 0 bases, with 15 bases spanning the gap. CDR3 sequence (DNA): TGTGCCAGCCACCTCACGGGGACTAGCACAGATACGCAGTATTTT. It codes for CASHLTGTSTDTQYF.

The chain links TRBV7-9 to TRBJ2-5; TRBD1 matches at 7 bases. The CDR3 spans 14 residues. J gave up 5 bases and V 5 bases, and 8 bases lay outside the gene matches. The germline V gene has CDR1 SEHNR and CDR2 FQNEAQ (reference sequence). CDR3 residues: CASSPEGAWETQYF. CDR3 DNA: TGTGCCAGCAGCCCAGAGGGGGCGTGGGAGACCCAGTACTTC.

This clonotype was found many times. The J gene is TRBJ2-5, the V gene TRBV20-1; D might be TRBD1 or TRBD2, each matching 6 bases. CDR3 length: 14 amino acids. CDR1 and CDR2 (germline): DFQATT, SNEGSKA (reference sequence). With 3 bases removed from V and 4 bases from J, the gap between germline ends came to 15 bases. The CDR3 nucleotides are TGCAGTGCTAGGGGTCGGGGGCTGGGAGAGACCCAGTACTTC. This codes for CSARGRGLGETQYF.

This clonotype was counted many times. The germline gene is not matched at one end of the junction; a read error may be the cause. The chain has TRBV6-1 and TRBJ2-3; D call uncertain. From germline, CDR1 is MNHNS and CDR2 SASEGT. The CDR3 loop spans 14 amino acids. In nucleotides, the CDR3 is TGTGCCAGCAGGGAAGCGTTTCAAACGGATACGCAGTATTTT. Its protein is CASREAFQTDTQYF.

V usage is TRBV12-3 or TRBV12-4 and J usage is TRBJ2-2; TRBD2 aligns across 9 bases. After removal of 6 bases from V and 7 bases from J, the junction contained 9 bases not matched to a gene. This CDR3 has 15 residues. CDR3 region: CASRLGSGRIGELFF. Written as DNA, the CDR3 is TGTGCCAGCAGGCTGGGAAGCGGGAGGATCGGGGAGCTGTTTTTT.

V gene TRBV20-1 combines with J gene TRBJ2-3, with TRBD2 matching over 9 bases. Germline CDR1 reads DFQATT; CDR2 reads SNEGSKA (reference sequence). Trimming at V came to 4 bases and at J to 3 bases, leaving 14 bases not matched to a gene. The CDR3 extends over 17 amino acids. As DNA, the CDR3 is TGCAGTGCTACCCCAGGACTAGCGCTGCGCGCAACAGATACGCAGTATTTT. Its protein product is CSATPGLALRATDTQYF.

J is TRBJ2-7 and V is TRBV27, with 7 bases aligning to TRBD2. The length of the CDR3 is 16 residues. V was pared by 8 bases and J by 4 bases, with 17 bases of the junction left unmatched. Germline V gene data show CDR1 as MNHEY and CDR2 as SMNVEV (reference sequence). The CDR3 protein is CASPKIVSGNSYEQYF. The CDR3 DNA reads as TGTGCCAGCCCTAAAATCGTAAGCGGGAACTCGTACGAGCAGTACTTC.

The CDR3 loop reads CASSRSGRHEQYF. The CDR3 DNA sequence: TGTGCCAGCAGCCGTAGCGGGAGGCACGAGCAGTACTTC. This chain links TRBV7-6 with TRBJ2-7, with 10 bases matching TRBD2. This CDR3 has 13 amino acids. Per the germline V gene, CDR1 is SGHVS and CDR2 is FNYEAQ. V shed 5 bases, J shed 5 bases, and the junction held 3 bases outside the gene matches.

The CDR3 coding sequence is TGTGCCAGCAGGGAGTGGTACACCGGGGAGCTGTTTTTT. This codes for CASREWYTGELFF. V is TRBV11-2 and J is TRBJ2-2; D call uncertain. Germline assignment: CDR1 SGHAT and CDR2 FQNNGV. This CDR3 has 13 residues. V was cut by 6 bases and J by 3 bases, with 8 bases left in between.